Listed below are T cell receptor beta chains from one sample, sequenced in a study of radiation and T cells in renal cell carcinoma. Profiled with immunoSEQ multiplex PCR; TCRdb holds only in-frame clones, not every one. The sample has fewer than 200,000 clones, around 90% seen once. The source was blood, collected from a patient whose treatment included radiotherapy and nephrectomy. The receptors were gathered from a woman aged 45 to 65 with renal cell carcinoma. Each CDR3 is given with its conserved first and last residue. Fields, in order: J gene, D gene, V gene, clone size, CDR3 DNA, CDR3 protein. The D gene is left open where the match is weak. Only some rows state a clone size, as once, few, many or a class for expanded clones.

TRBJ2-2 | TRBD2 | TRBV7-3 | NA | TGTGCCAGCAGCTTAAGTAGCGGGGTAACCGGGGAGCTGTTTTTT | CASSLSSGVTGELFF
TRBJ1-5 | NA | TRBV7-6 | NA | TGTGCCAGCAGCCTCACGGACCAGTTCAATCAGCCCCAGCATTTT | CASSLTDQFNQPQHF
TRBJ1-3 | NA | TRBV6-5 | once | TGTGCCAGCAGTTACTCGACTTTCCCTGGAAACACCATATATTTT | CASSYSTFPGNTIYF
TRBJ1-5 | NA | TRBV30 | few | TGTGCCTGGAGTGTACGAGGGGTAAATCAGCCCCAGCATTTT | CAWSVRGVNQPQHF
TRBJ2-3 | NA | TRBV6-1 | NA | TGTGCCAGCAGTGAAGGGTGGGGTGTAGTCACGGATACGCAGTATTTT | CASSEGWGVVTDTQYF
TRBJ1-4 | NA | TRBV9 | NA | TGTGCCAGCAGCGTAGGGCCAGGAAATGAAAAACTGTTTTTT | CASSVGPGNEKLFF
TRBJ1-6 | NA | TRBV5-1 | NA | TGCGCCAGCAGTCTCCGACACCAGGATAATTCACCCCTCCACTTT | CASSLRHQDNSPLHF
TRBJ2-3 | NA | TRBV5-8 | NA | TGTGCCAGCAGCTTCCGACAGAGCACAGATACGCAGTATTTT | CASSFRQSTDTQYF
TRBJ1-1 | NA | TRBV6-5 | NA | TGTGCCAGCAGTTATTCAAGGGGGGGTGTCACTGAAGCTTTCTTT | CASSYSRGGVTEAFF
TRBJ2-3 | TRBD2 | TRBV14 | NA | TGTGCCAGCAGCCAAGCCGGGACTAGCGTAGATACGCAGTATTTT | CASSQAGTSVDTQYF
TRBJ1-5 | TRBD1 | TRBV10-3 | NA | TGTGCCCTCCCGGGACAGGGATGCAATCAGCCCCAGCATTTT | CALPGQGCNQPQHF
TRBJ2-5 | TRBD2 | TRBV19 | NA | TGTGCCAGTAGTATAGGGCTAGCGGGGTATGAGACCCAGTACTTC | CASSIGLAGYETQYF
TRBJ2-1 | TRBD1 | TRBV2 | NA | TGTGCCATCGTCCTCCGGGACAGGGGTCATGAGCAGTTCTTC | CAIVLRDRGHEQFF
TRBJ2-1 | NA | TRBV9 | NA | TGTGCCAGCAGCGTGACGGGAGATAAAGGGGGAGAGCAGTTCTTC | CASSVTGDKGGEQFF
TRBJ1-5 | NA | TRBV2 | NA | TGTGCCAGCAGTGGGCAGGAGGGACAGCCCCAGCATTTT | CASSGQEGQPQHF
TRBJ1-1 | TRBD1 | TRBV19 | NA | TGTGCCAGTAGACGAAAAACCGGGACAGGGAACACTGAAGCTTTCTTT | CASRRKTGTGNTEAFF
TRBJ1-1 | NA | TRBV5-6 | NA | TGTGCCAGCAGCTTGGACGAGGGGCGGGCTTTCTTT | CASSLDEGRAFF
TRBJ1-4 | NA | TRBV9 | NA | TGTGCCAGCAGCGAAACGGGGGCGTCTAATGAAAAACTGTTTTTT | CASSETGASNEKLFF
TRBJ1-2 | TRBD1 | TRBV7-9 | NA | TGTGCCAGCAGCTCCCCCGGGACAGGGGATGGCTACACCTTC | CASSSPGTGDGYTF
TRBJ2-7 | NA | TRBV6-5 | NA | TGTGCCAGCAGTTACGATGGGCCGTCCTACGAGCAGTACTTC | CASSYDGPSYEQYF
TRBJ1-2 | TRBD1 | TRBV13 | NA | TGTGCCAGCAGCGCCAAATGGGACAGGAATTTTGATGGCTACACCTTC | CASSAKWDRNFDGYTF
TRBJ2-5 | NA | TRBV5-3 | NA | TGTGCCAGAAGCTTGGGCGCTAGCGATGAGACCCAGTACTTC | CARSLGASDETQYF
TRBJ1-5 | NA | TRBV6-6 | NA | TGTGCCAGCAGTCAAATTAGCAATCAGCCCCAGCATTTT | CASSQISNQPQHF
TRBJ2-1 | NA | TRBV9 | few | TGTGCCAGCAGCCTATGGAGGGGGGGACCCCTTCTGCCCAATGAGCAGTTCTTC | CASSLWRGGPLLPNEQFF
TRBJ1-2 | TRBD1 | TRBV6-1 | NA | TGTGCCAGCAGTAGGGACAGGGGTGCGAACTATGGCTACACCTTC | CASSRDRGANYGYTF
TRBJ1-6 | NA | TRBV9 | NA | TGTGCCAGCAGCGTAGATCCAGGGACCAATTCACCCCTCCACTTT | CASSVDPGTNSPLHF
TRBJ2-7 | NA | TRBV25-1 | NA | TGTGCCAGCAGGGGGGACGACTACGAGCAGTACTTC | CASRGDDYEQYF
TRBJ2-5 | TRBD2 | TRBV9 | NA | TGTGCCAGCAGCGTTGAGACTAGCGGGGCCCCAGAGACCCAGTACTTC | CASSVETSGAPETQYF
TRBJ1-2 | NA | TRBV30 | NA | TGTGCCTGGAACCAGAACTATGGCTACACCTTC | CAWNQNYGYTF
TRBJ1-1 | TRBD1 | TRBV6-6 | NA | TGTGCCAGCAGCTCCCTTGACAGGGGTGGGACTGAAGCTTTCTTT | CASSSLDRGGTEAFF
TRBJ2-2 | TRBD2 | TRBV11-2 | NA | TGTGCCAGCAGCTCGGGACTAGCGGGGGGCACCGGGGAGCTGTTTTTT | CASSSGLAGGTGELFF
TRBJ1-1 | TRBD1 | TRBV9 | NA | TGTGCCAGCAGCGCCCAGGGGGACACTGAAGCTTTCTTT | CASSAQGDTEAFF
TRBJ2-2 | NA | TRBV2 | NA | TGTGCCAGCAACCCCCAGGGACTGAACACCGGGGAGCTGTTTTTT | CASNPQGLNTGELFF
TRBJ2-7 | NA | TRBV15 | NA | TGTGCCACCAGCAGAGATAAAAGCTACGAGCAGTACTTC | CATSRDKSYEQYF
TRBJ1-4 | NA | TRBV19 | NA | TGTGCCAGTAGTATCGGAGGCGACACGTATGAAAAACTGTTTTTT | CASSIGGDTYEKLFF
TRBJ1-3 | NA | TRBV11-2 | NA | TGTGCCAGCAGCTTGGTTGAAATCCGTGGGGGGGCCATATATTTT | CASSLVEIRGGAIYF
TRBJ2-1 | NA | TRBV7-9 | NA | TGTGCCAGCAGCCAATCACCCGGGGGCAATGAGCAGTTCTTC | CASSQSPGGNEQFF
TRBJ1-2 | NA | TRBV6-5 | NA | TGTGCCAGCGGGGCTCTGGGTCCACATGGCTACACCTTC | CASGALGPHGYTF
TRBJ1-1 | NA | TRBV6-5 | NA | TGTGCCAGCAGCCGTTTGAACACTGAAGCTTTCTTT | CASSRLNTEAFF
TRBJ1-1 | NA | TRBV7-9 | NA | TGTGCCAGCAGCCTAACCTTGGGGGGCTCCCCGTTGAGCACTGAAGCTTTCTTT | CASSLTLGGSPLSTEAFF
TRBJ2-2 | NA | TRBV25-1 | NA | TGTGCCAGCAGGGGAGCGAACACCGGGGAGCTGTTTTTT | CASRGANTGELFF
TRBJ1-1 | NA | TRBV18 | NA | TGTGCCAGCTCACCTCAGGAAGGATTGAACACTGAAGCTTTCTTT | CASSPQEGLNTEAFF
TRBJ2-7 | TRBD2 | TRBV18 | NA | TGTGCCAGCTCACTCGGGACTAGCGGCGGGGGAGGGGACGAGCAGTACTTC | CASSLGTSGGGGDEQYF
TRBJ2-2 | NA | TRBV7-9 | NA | TGTGCCAGCAGCTTAGTGGATCGGGGACCTAAGGGCGCCGGGGAGCTGTTTTTT | CASSLVDRGPKGAGELFF
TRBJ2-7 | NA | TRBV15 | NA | TGTGCCACCAGCAGAGAAGGGACCTCCTACGAGCAGTACTTC | CATSREGTSYEQYF
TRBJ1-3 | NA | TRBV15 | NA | TGTGCCACCAGCAGAGATTTCTGGGGGAGGGGAGGTGCTGGAAACACCATATATTTT | CATSRDFWGRGGAGNTIYF
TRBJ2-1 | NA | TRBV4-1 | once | TGCGCCAGCAGCCAAGGGGGGACCCCGCGACCTGGGAATGAGCAGTTCTTC | CASSQGGTPRPGNEQFF
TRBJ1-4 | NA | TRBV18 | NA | TGTGCCAGCTCACCAGCAGGACGACTTGGAATCGCGCTGTTTTTT | CASSPAGRLGIALFF
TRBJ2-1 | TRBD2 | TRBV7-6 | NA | TGTGCCAGCAGCTTAGCGCGGGAACGGGGGGGATTAAGCTCCTACAATGAGCAGTTCTTC | CASSLARERGGLSSYNEQFF
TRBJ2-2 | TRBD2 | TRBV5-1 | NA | TGCGCCAGCAGCTTGATGACTAGCGGGTCCGGGGAGCTGTTTTTT | CASSLMTSGSGELFF
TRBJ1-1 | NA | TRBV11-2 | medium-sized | TGTGCCAGCATGAGGACCGCCAACACTGAAGCTTTCTTT | CASMRTANTEAFF
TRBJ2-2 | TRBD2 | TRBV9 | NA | TGTGCCAGCAGCGCCACCGGGACTATCAACACCGGGGAGCTGTTTTTT | CASSATGTINTGELFF
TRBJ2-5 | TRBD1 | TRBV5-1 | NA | TGCGCCAGCAGCCCGGGACAGCAAGAGACCCAGTACTTC | CASSPGQQETQYF
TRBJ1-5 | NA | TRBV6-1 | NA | TGTGCCAGCTCTGGGACGGCTAGCAATCAGCCCCAGCATTTT | CASSGTASNQPQHF
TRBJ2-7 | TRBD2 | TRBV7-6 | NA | TGTGCCAGCAGCCCAGGACTAGCGGGAGAGCAGTACTTC | CASSPGLAGEQYF
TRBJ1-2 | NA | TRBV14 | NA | TGTGCCAGCAGCCAAGATGGTTGGGAGGGGACCTATGGCTACACCTTC | CASSQDGWEGTYGYTF
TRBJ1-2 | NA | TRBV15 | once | TGTGCCACCAGCAGAGATGTTCTTTTCACGGGGGGCTACACCTTC | CATSRDVLFTGGYTF
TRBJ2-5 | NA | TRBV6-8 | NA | TGTGCCAGCACCCCAACGGGGGCAGAGACCCAGTACTTC | CASTPTGAETQYF